Reported below is one TCR beta chain. The target of this receptor is not known. It has no much larger one-base neighbor in the sample; base qualities were not kept. The sample comes from a study of blood T cells in healthy people across ages (dated by TCRdb to the mid-2010s). As for the study more broadly: In model experiments, template switching captured roughly one uniquely barcoded TCR beta cDNA molecule for every two T cells. The study measured age-related changes in TCR beta repertoire diversity using deep sequencing normalized with unique cDNA molecular identifiers. Four age groups were formed from the donors: young (average approximately 15 years), middle-aged (around 40), aged (around 68) and long-lived (around 82). To avoid experimental bias, donors of different ages were randomly spread across the sequencing lanes. Using the same blood draw, the study looked at two additional independent replicas of 1 million unique cDNA reads for two donors, one aged 18 to 29 and the other aged 80 or older.

The donors were under 40 Caucasian individuals from Russia, aged 6 to 90 years, who were systemically healthy. Each donor gave around 9 milliliters of peripheral blood, collected into EDTA-treated Vacutainer tubes. Ficoll-Paque density-gradient centrifugation was used to isolate PBMCs, with at least 6.5 million per sample. Total RNA, at least 6 micrograms per sample, was extracted from PBMCs with Trizol reagent. For every donor, flow cytometry on a PBMC aliquot measured the percentage of naive CD45RAhigh/CD27high T cells. General study outcomes and caveats: There was a strong correlation between observed TCR beta diversity and the percentage of naive T cells measured by flow cytometry. The long-lived group showed more naive CD4+ T cells, fewer expanded clones and increased TCR diversity than the aged group, suggesting age selection. Since profiling was done on bulk unsorted PBMCs, naive and antigen-experienced compartments could not be conclusively compared. Because the CMV infection status of the donors was unknown, age-related changes in expanded clonotypes may potentially have been confounded. Estimates of total diversity from one million sequenced T cells were regarded as lower bounds and underestimates. Observed TCR beta diversity per million T cells fell roughly linearly with age, and a significant reduction was already apparent by age around 36.

Inclusive of the bounding cysteine and phenylalanine, the CDR3 is 15 residues long. Only CDR3 DNA remains: 45 bases, in frame from the first base. The germline V gene gives CDR1 as SGHTA and CDR2 as FQGTGA. V loses 5 bases of germline sequence and J loses 0 bases, and the interval between the two ends is 11 bases. Library preparation was by 5' RACE. Reads for this sample came from an Illumina HiSeq 2500. The second PCR ran for about 6 to 12 cycles and used a J-beta primer mix along with a sample-barcoded 5' primer. A template-switch 5' adaptor carrying 12 random nucleotides introduced a unique molecular identifier onto each TCR beta cDNA molecule. Each sample yielded at least 2.5 million CDR3-containing paired-end reads. The Mint cDNA synthesis kit, primed by a TRBC-specific oligonucleotide, was used to synthesize first-strand cDNA from all RNA. After uracil-DNA glycosylase treatment, a first 18-cycle PCR used universal primers M1SS and BC2_uni_R on all cDNA. The study's own analysis went as follows. For normalization, 1 million high-quality reads, each with a distinct molecular identifier, were randomly selected from each sample. Instead of being binned into consensus sequences, reads that shared molecular identifiers were thrown out. MiTCR, run with a Q25 quality threshold and the strictest error-elimination algorithm, handled CDR3 identification, clonotype clustering and error correction. Lower-bound total TCR beta diversity was estimated with a nonparametric unseen species model using Euler transformation. The public reads were run again by TCRdb, first through fastp at Q25 and then through MiXCR, and only productive beta chains were kept. Each entry is one CDR3 protein sequence, shown with its most common DNA and genes. In this record, the V and J calls reflect TCRdb's handling and not the investigators' own analysis. For this sample the table gives 1.5 million to 2 million distinct CDR3 sequences, of which about 35% were detected only once. The top ten hold 10% to 12% of the sample.

This chain is built from TRBV7-3 and TRBJ2-1; the D gene remains uncertain. What was sequenced was blood. The origin of this receptor is a woman aged 30 to 39 in good health. The DNA sequence is as follows: TGTGCCAGCAGCCTGGCCCACGCCTCCTACAATGAGCAGTTCTTC. Its product reads: CASSLAHASYNEQFF.